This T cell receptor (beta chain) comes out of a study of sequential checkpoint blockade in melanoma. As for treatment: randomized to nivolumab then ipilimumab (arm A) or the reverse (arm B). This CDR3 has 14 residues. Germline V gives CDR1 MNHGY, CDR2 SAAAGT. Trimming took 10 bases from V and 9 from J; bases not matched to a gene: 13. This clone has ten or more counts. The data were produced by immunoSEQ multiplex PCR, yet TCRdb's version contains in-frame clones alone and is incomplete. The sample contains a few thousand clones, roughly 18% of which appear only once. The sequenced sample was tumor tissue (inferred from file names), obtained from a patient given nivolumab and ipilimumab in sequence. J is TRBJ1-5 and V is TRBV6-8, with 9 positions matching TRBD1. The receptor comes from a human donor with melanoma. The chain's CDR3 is CATTLGQGSWPQHF. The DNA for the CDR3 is TGTGCCACCACCTTGGGACAGGGCTCGTGGCCCCAGCATTTT.